This TCR beta chain emerged from a study of blood T cells in healthy people across ages. In regard to this clonotype: Being one base from a much bigger clone, this may be a read error.

This CDR3 spans 15 amino acids. Per the germline V gene, CDR1 is DFQATT and CDR2 is SNEGSKA (reference sequence). For the second PCR, which ran for about 7 to 11 cycles, a sample-barcoded 5' primer and a J-beta primer mix were used. MiXCR, run by TCRdb on the 5' RACE reads, gives a single entry per CDR3 protein. The sample contains approximately 810,000 distinct CDR3 sequences, 29% of which appear only once. V usage is TRBV20-1 and J usage is TRBJ2-1; 9 bases are a match to TRBD2. Sequencing input: blood. This clonotype was obtained from a woman of 80 years or more in good health. CDR3: CNAREAGGLHNEQFF. DNA of the CDR3: TGCAATGCTCGAGAAGCGGGGGGCCTACACAATGAGCAGTTCTTC.